These T cell receptor beta chains were read from a single sample in a study of T cell repertoires in cytomegalovirus infection. MiXCR was run by TCRdb on the reads, yielding one entry per CDR3 protein. This repertoire shows roughly 80,000 distinct CDR3 sequences, approximately 40% found once; its top ten account for more than 85%. No antigen is known for these receptors. The source was CD8+ T cells from cultured PBMCs, collected from culture after CMV antigen stimulation. These receptors all come from a human donor in good health (CMV status not recorded). Some clones in this sample may be carry-over from other donors' samples. CDR3s include the opening cysteine and the closing phenylalanine or tryptophan.

v_gene	j_gene	CDR3aa
TRBV29-1	TRBJ1-2	CSVAREIGAGGYTF
TRBV7-9	TRBJ1-2	CASSFSGGQFYGYTF
TRBV28	TRBJ1-2	CASLTNRGLNYGYTF
TRBV7-2	TRBJ2-3	CASSSWYPGQGFTDTQYF
TRBV19	TRBJ2-1	CATWGPPYNEQFF
TRBV2	TRBJ2-1	CASSLPGGFLTNEQFF
TRBV7-3	TRBJ2-2	CASSPGREGDSDTGELFF
TRBV7-8	TRBJ1-5	CASSSEMAGRAQPQHF
TRBV19	TRBJ2-6	CASDAGANVLTF
TRBV7-8	TRBJ2-2	CASSPSAGGTGELFF
TRBV20-1	TRBJ2-7	CSAVAGGKFYEQYF
TRBV7-6	TRBJ2-1	CASSWDSSSYNEQFF
TRBV5-1	TRBJ2-7	CASSLVGTGTYEQYF
TRBV6-6	TRBJ2-5	CASSYWDRGSETQYF
TRBV7-9	TRBJ2-1	CASSYTDRAIYNEQFF
TRBV7-8	TRBJ2-5	CASSLLGAIQETQYF
TRBV5-6	TRBJ2-3	CASSFGERSTDTQYF
TRBV6-2/TRBV6-3	TRBJ2-1	CASNGGRYNEQFF
TRBV6-5	TRBJ1-1	CASSYGGTEAFF
TRBV7-9	TRBJ2-3	CASSPVPGPDTQYF
TRBV27	TRBJ2-3	CASSYGTDTQYF
TRBV2	TRBJ2-1	CASSNLAYNEQFF
TRBV25-1	TRBJ1-5	CASSPREQGTNQPQHF
TRBV27	TRBJ1-1	CASSFASARTEAFF
TRBV28	TRBJ1-5	CASSLWTVSNQPQHF
TRBV27	TRBJ2-1	CASSLLLGAPNEQFF
TRBV6-2/TRBV6-3	TRBJ1-1	CASSYGGVGAEAFF
TRBV7-2	TRBJ2-1	CASSSTPMGNEQFF
TRBV28	TRBJ1-2	CASSLPNREGSYGYTF
TRBV28	TRBJ2-5	CASSLFGQGLLEETQYF
TRBV6-2/TRBV6-3	TRBJ1-1	CASSYLPGTATEAFF
TRBV6-6	TRBJ2-3	CAGTNRPGEGGADTQYF
TRBV6-1	TRBJ2-7	CASSWGIKASEQYF
TRBV13	TRBJ2-1	CASSLGLAGDYNEQFF
TRBV3-1	TRBJ2-3	CASSPPAGTQYF
TRBV12-3/TRBV12-4	TRBJ2-3	CASSGTGSSTDTQYF
TRBV7-6	TRBJ2-2	CASSLGGDGRELFF
TRBV11-3	TRBJ1-1	CASSPGGSADTEAFF
TRBV10-1	TRBJ2-7	CASSPRTGASYEQYF
TRBV6-1	TRBJ1-4	CASSEGGHGEKLFF
TRBV15	TRBJ2-7	CATSRGLAGTYEQYF